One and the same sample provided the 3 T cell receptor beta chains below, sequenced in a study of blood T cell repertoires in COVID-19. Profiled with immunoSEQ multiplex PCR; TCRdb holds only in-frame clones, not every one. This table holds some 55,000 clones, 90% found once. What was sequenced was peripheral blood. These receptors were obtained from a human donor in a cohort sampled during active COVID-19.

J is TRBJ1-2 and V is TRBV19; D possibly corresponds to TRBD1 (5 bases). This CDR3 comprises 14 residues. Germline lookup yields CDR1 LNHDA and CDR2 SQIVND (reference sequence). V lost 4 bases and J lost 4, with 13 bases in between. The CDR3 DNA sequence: TGTGCCAGTAGTACCGAACGACAGTCCTATGGCTACACCTTC. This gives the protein CASSTERQSYGYTF. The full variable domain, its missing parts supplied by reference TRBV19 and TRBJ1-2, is DGGITQSPKYLFRKEGQNVTLSCEQNLNHDAMYWYRQDPGQGLRLIYYSQIVNDFQKGDIAEGYSVSREKKESFPLTVTSAQKNPTAFYLCASSTERQSYGYTFGSGTRLTVV.

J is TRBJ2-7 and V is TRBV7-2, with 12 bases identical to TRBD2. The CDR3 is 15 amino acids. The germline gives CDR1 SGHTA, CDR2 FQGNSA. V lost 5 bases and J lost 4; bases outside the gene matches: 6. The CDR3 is CASSQGLAGTYEQYF. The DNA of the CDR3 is TGTGCCAGCAGCCAAGGACTAGCGGGGACATACGAGCAGTACTTC. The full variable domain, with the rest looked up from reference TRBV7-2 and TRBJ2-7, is GAGVSQSPSNKVTEKGKDVELRCDPISGHTALYWYRQSLGQGLEFLIYFQGNSAPDKSGLPSDRFSAERTGGSVSTLTIQRTQQEDSAVYLCASSQGLAGTYEQYFGPGTRLTVT.

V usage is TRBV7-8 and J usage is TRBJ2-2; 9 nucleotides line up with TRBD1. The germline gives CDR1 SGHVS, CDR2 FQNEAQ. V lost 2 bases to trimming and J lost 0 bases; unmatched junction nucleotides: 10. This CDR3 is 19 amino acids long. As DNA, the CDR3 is TGTGCCAGCAGCTTACGATCCGGGACAGGGCAATCGAACACCGGGGAGCTGTTTTTT. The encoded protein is CASSLRSGTGQSNTGELFF.